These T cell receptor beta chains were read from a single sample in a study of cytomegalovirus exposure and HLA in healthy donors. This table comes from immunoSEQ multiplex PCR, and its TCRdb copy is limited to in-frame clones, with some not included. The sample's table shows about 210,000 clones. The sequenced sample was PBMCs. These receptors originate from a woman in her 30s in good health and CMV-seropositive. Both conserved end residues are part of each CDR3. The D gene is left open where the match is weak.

CDR3 DNA: TGTGCCATCAGTGAGGTCGATGGCTACACCTTC
CDR3 protein: CAISEVDGYTF
V gene: TRBV10-3
D gene: -
J gene: TRBJ1-2

CDR3 DNA: TGTGCCAGCAGCGTCCGGGACAGGGACGGCGAGCAGTACTTC
CDR3 protein: CASSVRDRDGEQYF
V gene: TRBV5-4
D gene: TRBD1
J gene: TRBJ2-7

CDR3 DNA: TGTGCCAGCAGCCTGAGCGGGAGGGGGCACAATGAGCAGTTCTTC
CDR3 protein: CASSLSGRGHNEQFF
V gene: TRBV7-9
D gene: TRBD2
J gene: TRBJ2-1

CDR3 DNA: TGTGCCAGCAGTACAGTGGGCAATGAGCAGTTCTTC
CDR3 protein: CASSTVGNEQFF
V gene: TRBV27
D gene: -
J gene: TRBJ2-1

CDR3 DNA: TGCGCCAGCAGCATTCAAGGGAATTCGGGAGATGAGCAGTTCTTC
CDR3 protein: CASSIQGNSGDEQFF
V gene: TRBV5-1
D gene: -
J gene: TRBJ2-1

CDR3 DNA: TGTGCCAGCTCAGCCCGGGAGGCAACTAATGAAAAACTGTTTTTT
CDR3 protein: CASSAREATNEKLFF
V gene: TRBV18
D gene: -
J gene: TRBJ1-4

CDR3 DNA: TGTGCCAGCAGTGTATACGAGCAGTACTTC
CDR3 protein: CASSVYEQYF
V gene: TRBV2
D gene: -
J gene: TRBJ2-7

CDR3 DNA: TGTGCCAGCAGCTTAGATCTGGAGGACTACTATTCCACCGGGGAGCTGTTTTTT
CDR3 protein: CASSLDLEDYYSTGELFF
V gene: TRBV11-2
D gene: -
J gene: TRBJ2-2

CDR3 DNA: TGTGCCAGCAGCAACGACCGGGACAGGGCTACCGGGGAGCTGTTTTTT
CDR3 protein: CASSNDRDRATGELFF
V gene: TRBV5-4
D gene: TRBD1
J gene: TRBJ2-2

CDR3 DNA: TGTGCCAGCAGTGCGGGGTGGGAAGGCTACACCTTC
CDR3 protein: CASSAGWEGYTF
V gene: TRBV6-1
D gene: -
J gene: TRBJ1-2

CDR3 DNA: TGTGCCAGCAGCTCTACCGACACCGGGGAGCTGTTTTTT
CDR3 protein: CASSSTDTGELFF
V gene: TRBV7-7
D gene: -
J gene: TRBJ2-2

CDR3 DNA: TGCAGCGTTGCCCTCGGACAGAAGTACAATGAGCAGTTCTTC
CDR3 protein: CSVALGQKYNEQFF
V gene: TRBV29-1
D gene: -
J gene: TRBJ2-1

CDR3 DNA: TGTGCCAGCAGCTTCAACAGGGGGCGCGCAGAGACCCAGTACTTC
CDR3 protein: CASSFNRGRAETQYF
V gene: TRBV7-2
D gene: TRBD1
J gene: TRBJ2-5

CDR3 DNA: TGTGCCAGTAGTTCACAGGGGGCCTACACTGAAGCTTTCTTT
CDR3 protein: CASSSQGAYTEAFF
V gene: TRBV19
D gene: TRBD1
J gene: TRBJ1-1

CDR3 DNA: TGTGCCAGCAGCCCTAGGACTAGCGGATTCTACGAGCAGTACTTC
CDR3 protein: CASSPRTSGFYEQYF
V gene: TRBV28
D gene: TRBD2
J gene: TRBJ2-7

CDR3 DNA: TGTGCCAGTAGTCGGGGACAGGGATCGTGGGCTTTCTTT
CDR3 protein: CASSRGQGSWAFF
V gene: TRBV19
D gene: TRBD1
J gene: TRBJ1-1

CDR3 DNA: TGTGCCAGCAATTCGGGACAGGGAGAAGAGACCCAGTACTTC
CDR3 protein: CASNSGQGEETQYF
V gene: TRBV25-1
D gene: TRBD1
J gene: TRBJ2-5

CDR3 DNA: TGTGCCAGCTCATCACAGGGGTTGAGATCCTCTGGAAACACCATATATTTT
CDR3 protein: CASSSQGLRSSGNTIYF
V gene: TRBV18
D gene: TRBD1
J gene: TRBJ1-3

CDR3 DNA: TGTGCCAGCTCACCAATAACAGGGCGGGAGACTGAAGCTTTCTTT
CDR3 protein: CASSPITGRETEAFF
V gene: TRBV18
D gene: -
J gene: TRBJ1-1

CDR3 DNA: TGTGCCAGCTCACCAAATAGCGGACAAGAGACCCAGTACTTC
CDR3 protein: CASSPNSGQETQYF
V gene: TRBV18
D gene: -
J gene: TRBJ2-5

CDR3 DNA: TGTGCCAGCAGCCAGGGAATCGGTGGCTACACCTTC
CDR3 protein: CASSQGIGGYTF
V gene: TRBV27
D gene: -
J gene: TRBJ1-2

CDR3 DNA: TGTGCCAGCAGCTTAACGGAGACCTACGAGCAGTACTTC
CDR3 protein: CASSLTETYEQYF
V gene: TRBV7-2
D gene: -
J gene: TRBJ2-7